This T cell receptor beta chain was sequenced during a study of cytomegalovirus exposure and HLA in healthy donors listed by TCRdb under 2017. For the wider study: An earlier analysis of several hundred of the donors reported roughly 270 Gb of sequence data and 100 million to 140 million unique TCR beta sequences from 150 million to 200 million T cells. An early release that covered about 600 HLA-typed donors contained approximately 290 gigabases of sequencing data and about 93 million unique TCR sequences. The genetic ancestry cluster associated with self-reported Caucasian donors included 80% to 90% of the roughly 400 genotyped donors. The study was designed to test whether signatures of past pathogen exposure could be identified by cataloging public T cell receptors. The study profiled the T cell repertoires of 500 to 800 subjects by immunosequencing and related them to cytomegalovirus serostatus. In addition to the first cohort of approximately 670 subjects, a separate validation cohort of 130 or so different subjects was used. To predict cytomegalovirus infection status, the study combined high-throughput TCR immunosequencing, statistical association of individual TCRs with disease status, and machine learning. In a later analysis, previously published TCR beta repertoires from 670 or so donors were re-analyzed and high-resolution HLA genotyping was added so that TCR occurrence patterns could be studied. The later analysis used no new phenotypic data to find candidate immune exposures, relying instead on TCR beta sequences and their occurrence across donors. An earlier analysis of around 580 of the donors used high-throughput TCR beta sequencing to judge whether each TCR beta V gene segment behaved as functional or pseudogenic. Donor age, sex, ethnicity and CMV serostatus were compiled together with the repertoire data. A later genetic analysis took genome-wide SNP genotypes for about 55% of the 666 donors and used that subset as a discovery cohort. All discovery cohort repertoires had been generated using a single sequencing platform. HLA typing covered class I and class II loci at four-digit resolution. Typing coverage varied by locus: about 620-640 donors for A, B, C, DRB1 and DQB1; 522 for DQA1; approximately 610 for DPA1; about 450 for DPB1. Roughly five DR-DQ haplotypes were handled as single units for association and clustering because linkage in the cohort was strong. Among 300 to 500 genotyped donors of the cohort, an average of around 220,000 unique TCR beta nucleotide sequences was sequenced per donor, of which about 20% were non-productive.

The library relied on the immunoSEQ multiplex PCR assay. A mixture of 60 forward primers for TCR Vbeta segments and 13 reverse primers for TCR Jbeta segments was used in the multiplex PCR. Amplification of the CDR3 region of rearranged TCR beta genes was performed with a multiplex PCR assay on genomic DNA. On the Illumina HiSeq System, the amplified TCR beta libraries were sequenced as 87-base-pair reads. The authors' pipeline ran thus. A later analysis counted around 72 million unique TCR beta chains across the 550 to 750 repertoires, and around 9.9 million of these chains were shared by at least two donors. Raw reads were error-corrected and collapsed into unique sequences with a nearest-neighbor algorithm that merged closely related sequences to remove PCR and sequencing errors. Alignment of CDR3 sequences to IMGT reference sequences was used to assign V, D and J gene segments. For a sequence to be retained, at least a six-nucleotide match to both a V gene segment and a J gene segment was required. A rearrangement counted as productive if the CDR3 had no stop codons and remained in frame with V and J, and every other rearrangement counted as non-productive. CDR3 was defined according to IMGT convention as the region running from the second conserved V-encoded cysteine to the conserved J-encoded phenylalanine. The earlier analysis of about 500 of the donors excluded sequences that lacked an unambiguous match to a single V gene segment. An earlier analysis of 550 to 650 of the donors classified V segments as functional when productive rearrangements were above 56.7% and as segregating when the standard deviation between donors was above 5%. A statistical classification framework was built to diagnose cytomegalovirus status from the catalog of TCR beta chain sequences. V and J gene assignment, in a later analysis, came from comparing TCR nucleotide sequences with IMGT/GENE-DB human TR gene sequences. Using the TCRdist pipeline, a later analysis assigned CDR3 sequences along with most-parsimonious VDJ recombination scenarios. A later analysis defined each TCR beta chain by its CDR3 amino acid sequence plus V-gene family, and excluded reads lacking a unique V-gene family. To address suspected cross-contamination and a sequencing artifact, a later analysis removed approximately 600 highly shared, low-generation-probability nucleotide sequences. For each public chain, a later analysis derived a clonal expansion index from normalized ranks of inferred template counts within each repertoire. In a later analysis, generation probabilities were computed with a VDJ recombination model fitted to out-of-frame rearrangements, and the resulting probabilities were checked against IGoR. Hypergeometric tests were used in a later analysis to score TCR-TCR, TCR-HLA and TCR-CMV co-occurrence, with a repertoire-size bias correction applied to the TCR pairs. A later analysis estimated false discovery rates by permuting HLA or CMV assignments 20 times. A later analysis grouped co-occurring TCRs with DBSCAN, adding TCRdist sequence similarity when clustering within HLA-allele-positive subsets. Repertoires with fewer than 30,000 or more than 120,000 public chains, plus five repertoires with anomalous nucleotide sharing, were excluded from co-occurrence clustering. TCRdb re-hosts the immuneACCESS table, in-frame sequences only. Its copies lack some clones; in the studies checked, an unresolved V gene accounts for under half of them, and the cause for the rest is not known. V, J and clone size are taken as reported in that table, and D and trimming were inferred from the DNA itself. The sample yields around 62,000 clones; over 75% were counted once. Clones ranked in the top ten supply over 9.5% of the sample.

Including the terminal cysteine and phenylalanine, the CDR3 comprises 15 residues. Only the CDR3 region is kept as DNA, spanning 45 bases read in frame from base 1. The germline V gene encodes CDR1 SEHNR and CDR2 FQNEAQ (reference sequence). Germline trimming amounts to 3 bases on V and 5 bases on J, with 7 as the count of junction bases outside the gene matches. The study at large found these results: An association between a missense DCLRE1C variant and V-gene and J-gene trimming of TCR beta chains was found in a later genetic analysis and replicated in an independent cohort. This cohort had only TCR beta chains sequenced, and the lack of alpha or paired-chain data limited which features could be detected. Strong co-occurrence of HLA alleles, especially DR and DQ, made assigning TCR associations to individual alleles difficult. Several of the top co-occurrence clusters appeared to be linked to parvovirus B19, influenza, CMV and Epstein-Barr virus, according to a later analysis. According to a later analysis, TCR association rates differed among HLA loci, with DRB1 alleles showing the most associated TCRs and HLA-C alleles showing the fewest. Sequencing depth was assumed to be roughly uniform across donors in the presence/absence analyses, though that assumption may not hold. While some public TCRs were present in many individuals, most TCR sequences turned up only very rarely across donors. In a later genetic analysis, fewer N-insertions in productive TCRs were reported among donors in an Asian-associated ancestry cluster than the 666-donor mean. The authors suggested that the approach could potentially be extended to other disease states and immunological phenotypes. Linkage disequilibrium might explain the correlated functional status among segregating V segments, but an unknown experimental factor could not be excluded. Cytomegalovirus status was reported to be diagnosed by the classifier with high specificity and sensitivity in both the original and validation cohorts. In a later analysis, HLA-associated TCR beta chains were found to be more clonally expanded and to have lower generation probabilities than equally common non-associated chains. Because HLA typing was unavailable for some donors at each locus, only the typed subset was used in association tests. Immune exposure information for the cohort was limited to CMV serostatus. According to a later analysis, most CMV-associated TCR beta chains appeared to be HLA-restricted, and the HLA associations seemed to be driven largely by CMV exposure. The earlier analysis of almost 600 of the donors excluded seventeen rarely observed V segments, including chromosome 9 orphons, because counts were too low. A later analysis associated about 18,000 TCR beta sequences with specific HLA alleles at a false discovery rate of 0.05. In an earlier analysis of about 600 of the donors, most TCR beta V segments appeared in productive rearrangements about 87% or about 30% of the time, broadly matching IMGT annotations. Three of the identified cytomegalovirus-associated TCR beta chains were confirmed in vitro to be specific for cytomegalovirus antigens. In the study, around 150 TCR beta chains were listed as associated with cytomegalovirus. Some IMGT-functional V segments, including TRBV6-2 and TRBV6-3, could not be distinguished by the 87-base-pair reads and were therefore excluded. A cluster of highly shared sequence variants was judged likely to represent a technical artifact of the sequencing pipeline. A further reported finding was that TCR beta sequences accurately predicted the HLA-A and HLA-B alleles for most subjects in the first cohort.

The cohort consisted of 600 to 750 healthy bone marrow donors. All cohort members were sampled while nominally healthy, although unrecorded immune exposures were likely present. The donor was CMV seronegative and belonged to the group of 352 seronegative cohort members. A peripheral blood sample was collected from each donor, and TCR beta sequencing was performed on peripheral blood mononuclear cells. Genomic DNA was extracted from the blood cell samples with the Qiagen DNeasy Blood Extraction Kit. Turning to this clone: Its antigen remains unidentified. Base qualities are not at hand, and no much larger clone is one base apart.

Sequencing used PBMCs. The TCR originated in a man aged 35 to 55 in good health and CMV-seronegative. The V and J genes are TRBV7-9 and TRBJ2-1; 7 bases in the middle match TRBD2. The CDR3 region has the sequence CASSFRVGGNNEQFF. The base sequence is TGTGCCAGCAGCTTTCGGGTGGGAGGGAACAATGAGCAGTTCTTC.